Reported below is one T cell receptor (beta chain). The target antigen is unknown. Use of 60 Vbeta and 13 Jbeta primers characterized the PCR. This table comes from immunoSEQ multiplex PCR, and its TCRdb copy is limited to in-frame clones, with some not included. The sample has 60,000 to 70,000 clones; around 78% are singletons. This specimen belongs to a study of cytomegalovirus exposure and HLA in healthy donors. The study, taken as a whole, reports: Being indistinguishable, some V segments were excluded, TRBV6-2 and TRBV6-3 among them. Presence/absence analyses treated sequencing depth as roughly uniform across donors.

Germline V gene lookup returns CDR1 SGHRS and CDR2 YFSETQ. The germline V and J ends were trimmed by 4 bases and 5 bases, with 10 bases remaining between them. The CDR3 runs 13 residues. Donors were ostensibly healthy at sampling, although undocumented immune exposures were probable. The TCR was taken from a man between 35 and 55 years old in good health and CMV-seronegative. The gene calls are TRBV5-1 and TRBJ2-1, with D unresolved. Sample: PBMCs. In nucleotides, the CDR3 is TGCGCCAGCAGCCTTAAGCGTGACAATGAGCAGTTCTTC. It encodes CASSLKRDNEQFF.